What follows describes a single TCR beta chain. The data belong to a study of radiation and T cells in renal cell carcinoma. The V gene lost 3 bases and the J gene lost 0 bases, with 8 bases spanning the gap. Germline V CDR1 and CDR2: LNHNV, YYDKDF (reference sequence). The CDR3 spans 14 residues. Time point described: blood 4 weeks post-SBRT, at nephrectomy. Treatment denoted: 15 Gy SBRT to primary tumor, nephrectomy 4 weeks later. TCRdb keeps only in-frame clones here, not all; method: immunoSEQ multiplex PCR. The sample has just over 95,000 clones; 84% are singletons. This rearrangement joins TRBV15 to TRBJ1-2, with D tentatively TRBD1 (5 bases). This TCR was sampled from a man in his 60s with renal cell carcinoma. Material: blood, obtained from a patient whose treatment included radiotherapy and nephrectomy. Here the CDR3 DNA reads TGTGCCACCAGCAGGACAGATCCTAACTATGGCTACACCTTC. It codes for CATSRTDPNYGYTF.